Detailed here is one T cell receptor (beta chain). This CDR3 is built from 15 residues. Trimming cost V 3 bases and J 6 bases, with 14 bases left between them. CDR1 KGHSH and CDR2 LQKENI come from the germline V gene. Using immunoSEQ multiplex PCR, the repertoire was profiled, and TCRdb retains in-frame clones only, with some absent. The data show 270,000 or so clones, 90% seen once. The sample belongs to a study of blood T cell repertoires in COVID-19. Overall study context: From T cells, B-cell-depleted T cells, or PBMCs came the material, which was cDNA or gDNA.

This sequence joins TRBV18 and TRBJ1-4; D not resolved. The receptor comes from a woman in her sixties or seventies with COVID-19, enrolled during active disease. Sequencing used peripheral blood. In DNA form, the CDR3 reads TGTGCCAGCTCACCCTCACGGGGAGAGTATGAAAAACTGTTTTTT. Amino acids: CASSPSRGEYEKLFF.